This entry lists 26 T cell receptor beta chains sequenced from one sample in a study of molecular identifiers for immune sequencing clone quantification. TCRdb reprocessed the PCR reads with MiXCR, giving one entry per CDR3 protein. The sample holds just under 650,000 distinct CDR3 sequences, nearly 20% seen once. Sequencing used naive CD8+ T cells from blood, with Jurkat cell RNA spiked in. Subset denoted: FACS-sorted CD8+CD4-CCR7+CD45RA+ naive T cells. These receptors came from a human donor in good health. Some libraries in this study had Jurkat cell RNA spiked in.

For the CDR3, the DNA is TGCAGTGCTAGTGCCGGACAGGGCGTAGAGACCCAGTACTTC. Translation: CSASAGQGVETQYF. This chain uses TRBV20-1 with TRBJ2-5; the match to TRBD1 covers 8 bases. There are 14 residues in the CDR3. In germline, CDR1 is DFQATT, CDR2 SNEGSKA (reference sequence). V shed 3 bases and J 4 bases; nucleotides not matched to a gene: 7.

This clonotype was seen at least ten times. V is TRBV5-6 and J is TRBJ2-1; D possibly matches TRBD1 or TRBD2 (5 bases each). This CDR3 spans 15 amino acids. The ends were cut back, 7 bases at V and 0 bases at J, with 14 bases in the middle. Germline CDR1 SGHDT, CDR2 YYEEEE. Here the CDR3 reads CASAGTPSSYNEQFF. CDR3 nucleotide sequence: TGTGCCAGCGCCGGGACCCCGAGCTCCTACAATGAGCAGTTCTTC.

This clonotype has only one observation. At one end the junction does not follow the germline gene, possibly because of a read error. The V and J genes are TRBV6-2 or TRBV6-3 and TRBJ1-1; tentative D call: TRBD1 (5 bases). This CDR3 is built from 13 residues. CDR1 MNHEY and CDR2 SVGEGT come from the germline V gene. This CDR3 is CVSSYPGGTEAFF. The CDR3 DNA reads as TGTGTCAGCAGTTACCCCGGGGGCACTGAAGCTTTCTTT.

With respect to this clonotype: A much larger clonotype is one base distant, so this may be a read error. J is TRBJ2-7 and V is TRBV20-1, with unresolved D. The ends were cut back, 3 bases at V and 3 bases at J, with 12 bases in the middle. Looked up from germline, CDR1 is DFQATT and CDR2 is SNEGSKA (reference sequence). This CDR3 is 13 amino acids long. The CDR3 coding sequence is TGCAGTGCTAGGGGGAACGGCCTCTACGAGCAGTACTTC. Its protein product is CSARGNGLYEQYF.

This clonotype was seen a few times. As DNA, the CDR3 is TGTGCCAGCAGCCAACTAACTAGCGGGAGCTCTCTCTCCTACGAGCAGTACTTC. Residues: CASSQLTSGSSLSYEQYF. V usage is TRBV14 and J usage is TRBJ2-7, with 11 nucleotides matching TRBD2. V was pared by 2 bases and J by 0 bases, with 9 bases of the junction left unmatched. The CDR3 runs 18 residues. The germline V gene has CDR1 SGHDN and CDR2 FVKESK. Together with reference TRBV14 and TRBJ2-7, the CDR3 gives the full variable domain: EAGVTQFPSHSVIEKGQTVTLRCDPISGHDNLYWYRRVMGKEIKFLLHFVKESKQDESGMPNNRFLAERTGGTYSTLKVQPAELEDSGVYFCASSQLTSGSSLSYEQYFGPGTRLTVT.

This clonotype was seen ten or more times. This sequence joins TRBV12-3 or TRBV12-4 and TRBJ1-1; D not certain. Trimming pared 7 bases from V and 1 base from J, leaving 7 bases between. The CDR3 length is 12 residues. In DNA form, the CDR3 reads TGTGCCAGCACCTTTTCGAACACTGAAGCTTTCTTT. This sequence encodes CASTFSNTEAFF.

This clonotype was seen at least ten times. CDR3: CASSYGSPSSNEKLFF. DNA of the CDR3: TGTGCCAGCAGCTATGGCTCCCCGTCGTCTAATGAAAAACTGTTTTTT. The chain links TRBV13 to TRBJ1-4; D unclear. The CDR3 has 16 residues. Germline loops: CDR1 PRHDT, CDR2 FYEKMQ (reference sequence). Trimming took off 4 bases at V and 3 bases at J, with 15 bases between the two ends.

To note about this clonotype: This may stem from a read error, because a much larger clone lies one nucleotide away. The chain joins TRBV3-1 to TRBJ2-5, with 10 positions matching TRBD2. The CDR3 has 17 amino acids. The germline gives CDR1 LGHDT, CDR2 YNNKEL (reference sequence). V was pared by 8 bases and J by 5 bases, with 17 bases of the junction left unmatched. The CDR3 loop is CASGPKGVLAGAETQYF. The CDR3 DNA reads as TGTGCCAGCGGCCCAAAGGGGGTTCTAGCGGGGGCTGAGACCCAGTACTTC.

This clonotype has a handful of counts. V gene TRBV3-1 combines with J gene TRBJ1-5; D not certain. The CDR3 is 15 residues long. Trimming pared 1 base from V and 7 bases from J, leaving 14 bases between. From germline, CDR1 is LGHDT and CDR2 YNNKEL (reference sequence). The CDR3 coding sequence is TGTGCCAGCAGCCAAGGGTACAACCCAAGCCAGCCCCAGCATTTT. Translation gives CASSQGYNPSQPQHF.

This clonotype was seen many times. V and J are TRBV6-5 and TRBJ2-3, with 7 bases identical to TRBD2. The CDR3 has 15 amino acids. V shed 8 bases, J shed 5 bases, and the junction held 13 bases outside the gene matches. Germline loops: CDR1 MNHEY, CDR2 SVGAGI. The CDR3 sequence is CASSGSAGVRDTQYF. CDR3 in DNA: TGTGCCAGCTCCGGGAGCGCGGGAGTCCGAGATACGCAGTATTTT.

In this sample, this clonotype turned up many times. The V call is TRBV5-6, the J call TRBJ2-7, with TRBD2 identical over 13 bases. Trimming removed 4 bases from V and 3 bases from J; junction bases left unmatched: 10. Looked up from germline, CDR1 is SGHDT and CDR2 is YYEEEE. CDR3 length: 17 amino acids. The CDR3 DNA follows: TGTGCCAGCAGCCCCGGACTAGCGGGAGAGTCTTACTACGAGCAGTACTTC. Translated: CASSPGLAGESYYEQYF.

This clonotype was seen more than once but under ten times. The chain has TRBV11-3 and TRBJ2-5; the D gene is possibly TRBD2 (6 bases). V was pared by 5 bases and J by 5 bases, with 18 bases between. The CDR3 has 15 amino acids. Germline CDR1 SGHNT, CDR2 YENEEA. The CDR3 is CASSRRDSAPETQYF. The CDR3 nucleotides read TGTGCCAGCAGCCGCCGGGACTCCGCACCGGAGACCCAGTACTTC.

For this clonotype: A much more abundant neighbour one base away suggests this may be a read error. The rearrangement links TRBV29-1 to TRBJ2-7; possible D gene TRBD1, 6 bases. V gave up 5 bases and J gave up 0 bases, with 14 bases separating them. CDR1 and CDR2 from the germline V gene are SQVTM and ANQGSEA. The CDR3 length is 14 residues. CDR3 in amino acids: CSVSDRRSSYEQYF. In DNA form, the CDR3 reads TGCAGCGTTAGCGACAGGAGGTCCTCCTACGAGCAGTACTTC.

This clonotype came up many times. This chain joins TRBV10-2 and TRBJ2-3; tentatively, D is TRBD1 (6 bases). The CDR3 sequence is 15 residues long. Germline CDR1 reads WSHSY; CDR2 reads SAAADI. V shed 5 bases and J shed 4 bases, with 16 bases lying between them. This CDR3 reads CASSWMGAGADTQYF. CDR3 DNA: TGCGCCAGCAGTTGGATGGGGGCCGGGGCAGATACGCAGTATTTT.

V and J are TRBV19 and TRBJ2-5; D might be TRBD2 (6 bases). The CDR3 has 14 residues. Germline V gene sequence: CDR1 LNHDA, CDR2 SQIVND (reference sequence). V lost 1 base to trimming and J lost 7 bases, with 13 bases between them. Here the CDR3 DNA reads TGTGCCAGTAGTATAGCCGGGACTGTCAGGACCCAGTACTTC. It codes for CASSIAGTVRTQYF. The full variable domain, completed using reference TRBV19 and TRBJ2-5, is DGGITQSPKYLFRKEGQNVTLSCEQNLNHDAMYWYRQDPGQGLRLIYYSQIVNDFQKGDIAEGYSVSREKKESFPLTVTSAQKNPTAFYLCASSIAGTVRTQYFGPGTRLLVL.

This clonotype was counted many times. This chain links TRBV30 with TRBJ2-6; unclear D gene. Germline assignment: CDR1 GTSNPN and CDR2 SVGIG (reference sequence). There are 18 residues in the CDR3. V was pared by 3 bases and J by 0 bases, with 18 bases between. The CDR3 sequence is CAWRDPEQVHSGANVLTF. Written as DNA, the CDR3 is TGTGCCTGGAGAGATCCCGAGCAGGTCCACTCTGGGGCCAACGTCCTGACTTTC.

This clonotype was counted between two and nine times. The chain joins TRBV4-2 to TRBJ2-7; 7 positions match TRBD1. Germline V lookup: CDR1 LGHNA, CDR2 YNFKEQ. The CDR3 consists of 16 residues. V was clipped by 3 bases and J by 0 bases; unmatched bases: 8. CDR3 in DNA: TGTGCCAGCAGCCATTCCTCCGGGACAGCCTCCTACGAGCAGTACTTC. Amino acids: CASSHSSGTASYEQYF.

To note about this clonotype: Just one base apart from a much larger clone, this may be a read error. The chain uses TRBV7-2 and TRBJ1-2; 8 bases map to TRBD1. Germline values: CDR1 SGHTA, CDR2 FQGNSA. This CDR3 contains 21 residues. The CDR3 DNA reads as TGTGCCAGCAGCTCCCCCTTTACCCGGACAGGGAAGCCTTTCGCTAACTATGGCTACGCCTTC. Translated, it gives CASSSPFTRTGKPFANYGYAF.

Only a few counts were recorded for this clonotype. The chain recombines TRBV5-1 with TRBJ2-2; 7 bases align to TRBD1. The trim removed 3 bases at V and 6 bases at J, leaving 5 bases unmatched. CDR3 length: 14 amino acids. CDR1 is SGHRS and CDR2 is YFSETQ in the germline V gene. Here the CDR3 DNA reads TGCGCCAGCAGCTCGGACAGGCCTCCCGGGGAGCTGTTTTTT. Its translation is CASSSDRPPGELFF.

This clonotype was found many times. The rearrangement links TRBV27 to TRBJ2-3, with 11 bases aligning to TRBD2. This CDR3 is 16 amino acids long. J was trimmed by 3 bases and V by 5 bases; bases with no gene match: 7. Germline CDR1 MNHEY, CDR2 SMNVEV (reference sequence). The CDR3 nucleotides read TGTGCCAGCAGTGTACGGGGACTAGCGGTTACAGATACGCAGTATTTT. As protein: CASSVRGLAVTDTQYF.

This clonotype has at least ten counts. The V gene is TRBV6-6, the J gene TRBJ2-2; D gene unclear. This CDR3 contains 16 residues. CDR1 and CDR2 from the germline V gene are MNHNY and SVGAGI (reference sequence). V was trimmed by 3 bases and J by 0 bases, leaving 11 bases between them. DNA of the CDR3: TGTGCCAGCAGTTATAGCCAGAGAGCGAACACCGGGGAGCTGTTTTTT. This sequence encodes CASSYSQRANTGELFF.

Regarding this clonotype: The junction departs from the called germline gene at one end, perhaps through a read error. V usage is TRBV12-3 or TRBV12-4 and J usage is TRBJ2-1, with TRBD1 as a possible D gene (7 bases). The CDR3 contains 16 residues. This chain's CDR3 is CASTPIRGVRYNEQSF. The CDR3 DNA reads as TGTGCCAGCACCCCCATCAGGGGGGTCCGTTACAATGAGCAGTCCTTC.

This clonotype was detected a few times. This chain connects TRBV15 to TRBJ2-1, with D maybe TRBD2 (7 bases). The ends were cut back, 0 bases at V and 7 bases at J, with 16 bases in the middle. The CDR3 totals 16 residues. Per the germline V gene, CDR1 is LNHNV and CDR2 is YYDKDF (reference sequence). CDR3 nucleotide sequence: TGTGCCACCAGCAGAGATGGGGGGGGGGCGCCGAATGAGCAGTTCTTC. It encodes CATSRDGGGAPNEQFF.

The rearrangement joins TRBV7-2 to TRBJ2-3; TRBD1 agrees at 10 bases. The CDR3 contains 19 residues. Germline loops: CDR1 SGHTA, CDR2 FQGNSA. The trim removed 2 bases at V and 3 bases at J, leaving 14 bases unmatched. This CDR3 is CASSLPRGPGQGITDTQYF. In DNA, the CDR3 is TGTGCCAGCAGCTTACCCCGCGGACCGGGACAGGGGATAACAGATACGCAGTATTTT.

This clonotype showed up just a few times. The chain has TRBV5-6 and TRBJ2-7; TRBD2 is a possible D gene (8 bases). V lost 0 bases and J lost 3, with 16 bases in between. Germline lookup yields CDR1 SGHDT and CDR2 YYEEEE. The CDR3 has 16 residues. The DNA for the CDR3 is TGTGCCAGCAGCTTGGCGGGAGGGGACAGCTACTACGAGCAGTACTTC. Its protein product is CASSLAGGDSYYEQYF. Looking up the rest from reference TRBV5-6 and TRBJ2-7 gives the full variable domain: DAGVTQSPTHLIKTRGQQVTLRCSPKSGHDTVSWYQQALGQGPQFIFQYYEEEERQRGNFPDRFSGHQFPNYSSELNVNALLLGDSALYLCASSLAGGDSYYEQYFGPGTRLTVT.

For this clonotype: A read error may explain this, as a much larger clone is one base away. V and J are TRBV6-5 and TRBJ2-1; no reliable D call. Germline CDR1 is MNHEY and CDR2 is SVGAGI. The CDR3 has 13 amino acids. CDR3 nucleotides: TGTGTCAGCAGCAACGCCTGGCTAGGGGAGCAGTTCTTC. Amino acid sequence: CVSSNAWLGEQFF.